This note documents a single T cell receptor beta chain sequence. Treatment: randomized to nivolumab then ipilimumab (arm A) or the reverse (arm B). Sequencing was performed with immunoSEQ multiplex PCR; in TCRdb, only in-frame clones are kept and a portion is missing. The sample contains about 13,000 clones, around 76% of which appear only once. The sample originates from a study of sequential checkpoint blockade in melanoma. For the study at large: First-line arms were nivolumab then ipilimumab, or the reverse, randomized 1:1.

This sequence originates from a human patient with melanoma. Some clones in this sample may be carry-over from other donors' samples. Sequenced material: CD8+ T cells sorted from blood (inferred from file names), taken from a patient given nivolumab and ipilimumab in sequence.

The CDR3 bases are TGCGCCAGCAGCCAAGACCCTCAGGGGGCAGGGTACGAGCAGTACTTC. Encoded protein: CASSQDPQGAGYEQYF. The gene calls are TRBV4-1 and TRBJ2-7, with 8 positions matching TRBD1. Germline V gives CDR1 MGHRA, CDR2 YSYEKL. J lost 4 bases, V lost 0 bases, and 8 bases had no gene match. The CDR3 contains 16 residues.